Below are 2 T cell receptor beta chains sequenced from a single sample in a study of OX40 agonist ivuxolimab in advanced cancers. The data were produced by immunoSEQ multiplex PCR, yet TCRdb's version contains in-frame clones alone and is incomplete. The table shows under 100,000 clones, with approximately 89% occurring only once. Sequencing used CD4+ or CD8+ T cells sorted from blood, obtained in a trial of the OX40 agonist ivuxolimab. The receptor set was obtained from an adult with an advanced solid tumor such as melanoma, head and neck, liver or kidney cancer.

This clone came up once. This sequence joins TRBV7-9 and TRBJ1-3, with D perhaps TRBD1 (6 bases). Trimming removed 2 bases from V and 7 bases from J, with 12 bases in between. There are 14 residues in the CDR3. Germline V lookup: CDR1 SEHNR, CDR2 FQNEAQ (reference sequence). The CDR3 reads CASSLTDSRNTIYF. The CDR3 DNA is TGTGCCAGCAGCTTAACGGACAGTCGGAACACCATATATTTT.

The J gene is TRBJ1-2, the V gene TRBV2; D call uncertain. The germline gives CDR1 SNHLY, CDR2 FYNNEI. The V end lost 2 bases, the J end lost 4 bases, and 14 bases lay between the germline ends. The CDR3 totals 15 residues. In DNA form, the CDR3 reads TGTGCCAGCAGTGAACGAGAGAGGGCGGGCTATGGCTACACCTTC. Amino acid sequence: CASSERERAGYGYTF.